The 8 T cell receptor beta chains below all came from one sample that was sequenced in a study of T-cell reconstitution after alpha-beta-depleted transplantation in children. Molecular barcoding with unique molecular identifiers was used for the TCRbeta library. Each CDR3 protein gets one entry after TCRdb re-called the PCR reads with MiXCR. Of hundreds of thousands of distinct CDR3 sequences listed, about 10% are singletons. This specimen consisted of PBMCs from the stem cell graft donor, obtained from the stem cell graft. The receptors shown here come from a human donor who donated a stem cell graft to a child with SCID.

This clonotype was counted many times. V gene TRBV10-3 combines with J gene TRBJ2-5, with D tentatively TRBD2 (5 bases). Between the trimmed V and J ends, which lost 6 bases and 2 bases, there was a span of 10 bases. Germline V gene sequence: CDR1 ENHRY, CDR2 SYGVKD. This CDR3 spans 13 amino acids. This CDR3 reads CAISSGSQETQYF. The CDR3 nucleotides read TGTGCCATCAGCTCGGGGTCACAAGAGACCCAGTACTTC.

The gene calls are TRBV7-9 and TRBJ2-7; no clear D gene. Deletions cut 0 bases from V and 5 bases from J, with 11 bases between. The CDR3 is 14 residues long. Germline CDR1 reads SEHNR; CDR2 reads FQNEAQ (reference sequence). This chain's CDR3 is CASSLAHLRDEQYF. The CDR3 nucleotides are TGTGCCAGCAGCTTAGCCCATCTCCGGGACGAGCAGTACTTC.

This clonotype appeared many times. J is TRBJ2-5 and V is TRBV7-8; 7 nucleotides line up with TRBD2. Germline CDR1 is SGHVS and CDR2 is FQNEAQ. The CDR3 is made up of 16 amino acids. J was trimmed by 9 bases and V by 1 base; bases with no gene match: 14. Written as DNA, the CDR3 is TGTGCCAGCAGCTTAGTAGGCGGGACTATTGGTGGGGCCCAGTACTTC. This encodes CASSLVGGTIGGAQYF.

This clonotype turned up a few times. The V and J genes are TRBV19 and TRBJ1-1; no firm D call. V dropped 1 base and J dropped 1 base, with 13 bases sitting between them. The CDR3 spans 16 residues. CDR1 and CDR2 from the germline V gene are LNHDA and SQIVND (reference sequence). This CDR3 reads CASSIGPGRQNTEAFF. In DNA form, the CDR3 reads TGTGCCAGTAGTATAGGCCCCGGAAGGCAGAACACTGAAGCTTTCTTT.

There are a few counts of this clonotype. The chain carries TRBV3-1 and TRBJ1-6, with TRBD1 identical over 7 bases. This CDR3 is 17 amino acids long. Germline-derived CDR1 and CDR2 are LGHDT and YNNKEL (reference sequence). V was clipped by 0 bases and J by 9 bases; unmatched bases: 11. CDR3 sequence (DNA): TGTGCCAGCAGCCAAGATGCGGGAGGGGGCCGAAGTTCACCCCTCCACTTT. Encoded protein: CASSQDAGGGRSSPLHF.

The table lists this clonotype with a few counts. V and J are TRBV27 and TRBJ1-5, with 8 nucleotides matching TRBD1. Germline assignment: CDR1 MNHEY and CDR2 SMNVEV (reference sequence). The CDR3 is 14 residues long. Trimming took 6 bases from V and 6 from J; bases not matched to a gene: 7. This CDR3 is CASSPGGPSQPQHF. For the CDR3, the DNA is TGTGCCAGCAGCCCAGGGGGCCCGTCTCAGCCCCAGCATTTT.

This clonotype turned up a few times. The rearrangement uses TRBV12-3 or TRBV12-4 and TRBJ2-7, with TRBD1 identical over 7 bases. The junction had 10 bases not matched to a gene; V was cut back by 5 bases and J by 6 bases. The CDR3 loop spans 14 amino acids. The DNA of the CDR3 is TGTGCCAGCAGTAAGGGTGCCCGGACAGGCGAGCAGTACTTC. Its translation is CASSKGARTGEQYF.

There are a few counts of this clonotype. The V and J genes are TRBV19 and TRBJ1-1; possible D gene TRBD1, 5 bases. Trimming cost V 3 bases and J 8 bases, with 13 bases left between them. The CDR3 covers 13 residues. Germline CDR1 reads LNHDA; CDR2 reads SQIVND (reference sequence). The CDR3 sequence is CASSIVGASEAFF. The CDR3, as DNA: TGTGCCAGTAGTATTGTAGGGGCATCCGAAGCTTTCTTT.